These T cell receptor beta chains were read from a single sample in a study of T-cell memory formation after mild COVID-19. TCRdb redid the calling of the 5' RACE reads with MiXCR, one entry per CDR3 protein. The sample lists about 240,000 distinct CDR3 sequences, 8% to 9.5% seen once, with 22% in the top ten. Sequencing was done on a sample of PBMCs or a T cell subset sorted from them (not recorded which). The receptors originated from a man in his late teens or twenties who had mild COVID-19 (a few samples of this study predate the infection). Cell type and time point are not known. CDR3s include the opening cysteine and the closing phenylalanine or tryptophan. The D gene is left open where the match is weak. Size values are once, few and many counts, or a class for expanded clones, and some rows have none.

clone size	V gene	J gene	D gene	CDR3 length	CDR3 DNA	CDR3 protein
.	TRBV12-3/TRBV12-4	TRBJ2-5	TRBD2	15	TGTGCCAGCAGTTTCGCGACTAGCTCAAGTGAGACCCAGTACTTC	CASSFATSSSETQYF
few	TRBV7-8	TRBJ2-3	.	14	TGTGCCAGCAGCTGGTGGGAAAGCACAGATACGCAGTATTTT	CASSWWESTDTQYF
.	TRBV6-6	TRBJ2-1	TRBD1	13	TGTGCCAGCAGTCCGGCACAGGGGAATGAGCAGTTCTTC	CASSPAQGNEQFF
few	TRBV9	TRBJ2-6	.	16	TGTGCCAGCAGCGTAATCTTACTAACTGGGGCCAACGTCCTGACTTTC	CASSVILLTGANVLTF
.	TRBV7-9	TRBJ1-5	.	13	TGTGCCAGCAGTCAGGAGGGGAATCAGCCCCAGCATTTT	CASSQEGNQPQHF
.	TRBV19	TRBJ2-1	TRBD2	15	TGTGCCAGTACCCAAACCGGGCTAGCGGGGGTTGAGCAGTTCTTC	CASTQTGLAGVEQFF
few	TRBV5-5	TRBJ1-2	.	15	TGTGCCAGCAGCTTGGACGGGACCCGGAATTATGGCTACACCTTC	CASSLDGTRNYGYTF
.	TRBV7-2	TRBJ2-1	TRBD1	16	TGTGCCAGCAGTCTGCTCCGGGACAGGCGTTACAATGAGCAGTTCTTC	CASSLLRDRRYNEQFF
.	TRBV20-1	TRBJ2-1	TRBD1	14	TGCAGTGCTACAGACAGGGGGGGGCGCAATGAGCAGTTCTTC	CSATDRGGRNEQFF
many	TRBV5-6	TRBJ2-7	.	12	TGTGCCAGCAGCCAACAGGGCTACGAGCAGTACTTC	CASSQQGYEQYF
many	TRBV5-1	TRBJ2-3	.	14	TGCGCCAGCAGAGTGTTTTGGGGTACAGATACGCAGTATTTT	CASRVFWGTDTQYF
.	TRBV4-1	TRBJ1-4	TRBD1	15	TGCGCCAGCAGCCAGTCGGGACAGAATAATGAAAAACTGTTTTTT	CASSQSGQNNEKLFF
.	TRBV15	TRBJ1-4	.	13	TGTGCCACCAGCAGTCGACTCAATGAAAAACTGTTTTTT	CATSSRLNEKLFF
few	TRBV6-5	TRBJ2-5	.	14	TGTGCCAGCAGCCCCCAAGGGGCGGGAGAGACCCAGTACTTC	CASSPQGAGETQYF
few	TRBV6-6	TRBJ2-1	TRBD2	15	TGTGCCAGCAGTTCTCCGGGACTAGGGTACAATGAGCAGTTCTTC	CASSSPGLGYNEQFF
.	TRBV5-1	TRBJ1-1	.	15	TGCGCCAGCAGCTACGAAGGGCAGGGCCGCACTGAAGCTTTCTTT	CASSYEGQGRTEAFF
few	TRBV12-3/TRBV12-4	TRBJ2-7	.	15	TGTGCCAGCAGCCGAGGGGGGGGAATTGGTTACGAGCAGTACTTC	CASSRGGGIGYEQYF
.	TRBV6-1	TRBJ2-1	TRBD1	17	TGTGCCAGCAGAGGGACAGGGGGTCTCTCCTCCTACAATGAGCAGTTCTTC	CASRGTGGLSSYNEQFF
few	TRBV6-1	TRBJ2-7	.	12	TGTGCCAGCAGTTCGGACTGGCTACGGCAGTACTTC	CASSSDWLRQYF
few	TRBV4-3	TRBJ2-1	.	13	TGCGCCAGCAGCCAAGATCACGGGCCTTCGCAGTTCTTC	CASSQDHGPSQFF
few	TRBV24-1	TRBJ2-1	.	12	TGTGCCACCAGTGCCCCCTACAATGAGCAGTTCTTC	CATSAPYNEQFF
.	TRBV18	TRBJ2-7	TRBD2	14	TGTGCCAGCTCACCTGCGGGACTAGCGCGTGAGCAGTACTTC	CASSPAGLAREQYF
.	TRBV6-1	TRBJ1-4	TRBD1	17	TGTGCCAGCACAAGAAAAAACAGGGGACCAACTAATGAAAAACTGTTTTTT	CASTRKNRGPTNEKLFF
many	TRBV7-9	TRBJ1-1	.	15	TGTGCCAGCTCCTCCGGGACCGGGGCATACACTGAAGCTTTCTTT	CASSSGTGAYTEAFF
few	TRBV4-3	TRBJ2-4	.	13	TGCGCCAGCAGCCAAGATATCCAAAACATTCAGTACTTC	CASSQDIQNIQYF
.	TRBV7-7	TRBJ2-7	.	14	TGTGCCAGCAGCCCGGACGGAAGGTTTTACGAGCAGTACTTC	CASSPDGRFYEQYF
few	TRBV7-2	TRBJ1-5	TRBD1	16	TGTGCCAGCAGCCCAGGGACAGCGTATAGCAATCAGCCCCAGCATTTT	CASSPGTAYSNQPQHF
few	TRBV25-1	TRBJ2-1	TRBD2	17	TGTGCCAGCAGTGAAGAATTAGCGGGGGGGCCGGTCAATGAGCAGTTCTTC	CASSEELAGGPVNEQFF
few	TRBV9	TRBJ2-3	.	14	TGTGCCAGCAGCGTAGCTAGCGGCACAGATACGCAGTATTTT	CASSVASGTDTQYF
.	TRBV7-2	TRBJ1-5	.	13	TGTGCCAGCAGTTCGAGATTCTATCAGCCCCAGCATTTT	CASSSRFYQPQHF
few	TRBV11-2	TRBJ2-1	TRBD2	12	TGTGCCAGCAGCCGGGGGTCTAGCGGGCCCGCCTTC	CASSRGSSGPAF
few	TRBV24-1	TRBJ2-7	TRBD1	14	TGTGCCACCAGTGACCCGGACAGGGCCTACGAGCAGTACTTC	CATSDPDRAYEQYF
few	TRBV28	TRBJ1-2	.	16	TGTGCCAGCAGTTCCGCCCGGGGGGCTGGTAACTATGGCTACACCTTC	CASSSARGAGNYGYTF
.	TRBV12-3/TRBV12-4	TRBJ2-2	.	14	TGTGCCAGCAGCACGAATGCACGGACCGGGGAGCTGTTTTTT	CASSTNARTGELFF
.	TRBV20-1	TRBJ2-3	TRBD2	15	TGCAGTGCTGAACTCTCGGGGGGGGTAGCAGATACGCAGTATTTT	CSAELSGGVADTQYF
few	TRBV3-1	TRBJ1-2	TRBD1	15	TGTGCCAGCAGCCAAGAGCGACAGGGGTTTCATGGCTACACCTTC	CASSQERQGFHGYTF
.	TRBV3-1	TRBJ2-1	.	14	TGTGCCAGCAGCCAAGCGGTTGCGGACCGAGAGCAGTTCTTC	CASSQAVADREQFF
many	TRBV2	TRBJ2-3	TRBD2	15	TGTGCCAGCAGGGTACTAGCGGGAACCACAGATACGCAGTATTTT	CASRVLAGTTDTQYF
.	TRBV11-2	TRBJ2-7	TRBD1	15	TGTGCCAGCAGCTTAGTATCAGGGGGCTTCGGCGAGCAGTACTTC	CASSLVSGGFGEQYF
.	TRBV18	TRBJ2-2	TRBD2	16	TGTGCCAGCTCACCACTAGCGGGGGACAACACCGGGGAGCTGTTTTTT	CASSPLAGDNTGELFF
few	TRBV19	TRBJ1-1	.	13	TGTGCCAGTACCATACGGGGAGACACTGAAGCTTTCTTT	CASTIRGDTEAFF
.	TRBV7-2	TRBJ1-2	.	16	TGTGCCAGCAGCCGAGGGACACCGGGGCTAGACTATGGCTACACCTTC	CASSRGTPGLDYGYTF
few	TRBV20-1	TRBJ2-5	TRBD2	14	TGCAGTGCTTCCGGACTAGCGATCGAAGAGACCCAGTACTTC	CSASGLAIEETQYF
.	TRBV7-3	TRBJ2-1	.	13	TGTGCCAGCAGCTTAATACCGGTCAATGAGCAGTTCTTC	CASSLIPVNEQFF
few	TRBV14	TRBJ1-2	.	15	TGTGCCAGCAGCCCGGCGGCGGGGTCTAACTATGGCTACACCTTC	CASSPAAGSNYGYTF
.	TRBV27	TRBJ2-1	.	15	TGTGCCAGCAGCCGCTTGTACCGGGAAACCAATGAGCAGTTCTTC	CASSRLYRETNEQFF
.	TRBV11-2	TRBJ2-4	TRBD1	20	TGTGCCAGCAGCCCCATTAGGGGGAGGACAGGGATCCTGGCCAAAAACATTCAGTACTTC	CASSPIRGRTGILAKNIQYF
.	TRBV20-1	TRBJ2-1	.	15	TGCAGTGCTAGAGATCAGCGGAGCTCCTACAATGAGCAGTTCTTC	CSARDQRSSYNEQFF
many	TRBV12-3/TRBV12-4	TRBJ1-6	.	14	TGTGCCAGCAGTTTAGGTGGATATAATTCACCCCTCCACTTT	CASSLGGYNSPLHF